One and the same sample provided the 31 T cell receptor beta chains below, sequenced in a study of shared clonotypes between healthy human individuals. Produced via immunoSEQ multiplex PCR; TCRdb's table is partial and in-frame only. The sample yields some 450,000 clones, around 77% seen once. The sequenced material came from PBMCs. Receptor source: a woman aged 40 to 55 in good health. Some clones in this sample may be carry-over from other donors' samples.

In nucleotides, the CDR3 is TGTGCCAGCAGCTTAGGTTCTAGCTCCTACAATGAGCAGTTCTTC. This sequence encodes CASSLGSSSYNEQFF. The gene calls are TRBV7-6 and TRBJ2-1; the D is unclear. Germline CDR1 reads SGHVS; CDR2 reads FNYEAQ. The length of the CDR3 is 15 residues. V was cut by 1 base and J by 0 bases, with 7 bases left in between.

The CDR3 spells CASSNQGSGANVLTF. CDR3 in DNA: TGTGCCAGCAGTAACCAGGGGTCTGGGGCCAACGTCCTGACTTTC. The J gene is TRBJ2-6, the V gene TRBV28, with a possible D match to TRBD1 (6 bases). Trimming removed 5 bases from V and 1 base from J, with 9 bases in between. Germline CDR1 and CDR2: MDHEN and SYDVKM. CDR3 length equals 15 residues.

This sequence joins TRBV7-8 and TRBJ2-7, with D maybe TRBD2 (6 bases). CDR3 length: 16 residues. From germline, CDR1 is SGHVS and CDR2 FQNEAQ. The V gene lost 1 base and the J gene lost 3 bases, with 16 bases spanning the gap. The CDR3 nucleotides are TGTGCCAGCAGCTTAGAGGGAGGCGGGGCCAGCTACGAGCAGTACTTC. Protein: CASSLEGGGASYEQYF.

The chain is built from TRBV29-1 and TRBJ2-6, with a weak D call TRBD1 (5 bases). Germline V gene data show CDR1 as SQVTM and CDR2 as ANQGSEA. V was cut by 6 bases and J by 2 bases, with 8 bases left in between. CDR3 size: 13 residues. Written as DNA, the CDR3 is TGCAGCGTCTCGACAGCTGGGGCCAACGTCCTGACTTTC. This translates into CSVSTAGANVLTF.

The chain couples TRBV7-8 to TRBJ1-5; possibly TRBD1 for D (6 bases). The CDR3 length is 16 residues. Per germline, CDR1 SGHVS and CDR2 FQNEAQ. Between the trimmed V and J ends, which lost 5 bases and 2 bases, there was a span of 16 bases. This chain's CDR3 is CASSPSWAGGNQPQHF. The CDR3 region has the DNA TGTGCCAGCAGCCCCTCCTGGGCAGGGGGCAATCAGCCCCAGCATTTT.

This chain connects TRBV4-2 to TRBJ2-2; D perhaps matches TRBD2 (5 bases). The V and J ends lost 7 bases and 6 bases respectively, with 9 bases between them. The germline CDR1 and CDR2 sequences are LGHNA and YNFKEQ. There are 12 residues in the CDR3. CDR3 in DNA: TGTGCCAGCACAAGAGGGTCCGGGGAGCTGTTTTTT. Protein: CASTRGSGELFF.

A remark on this clone: The same CDR3 arises from other DNA sequences in this sample as well. V and J are TRBV15 and TRBJ1-1; D unresolved. Trimming took off 1 base at V and 1 base at J, with 4 bases between the two ends. The CDR3 is 13 residues long. CDR1 and CDR2 from the germline V gene are LNHNV and YYDKDF (reference sequence). DNA of the CDR3: TGTGCCACCAGCAGAGCCCCGAACACTGAAGCTTTCTTT. This translates into CATSRAPNTEAFF.

Turning to this clone: Distinct nucleotide sequences in the sample also encode this CDR3. The rearrangement links TRBV18 to TRBJ2-1; D tentatively reads TRBD1 or TRBD2 (5 bases each). The germline gives CDR1 KGHSH, CDR2 LQKENI. Trimming stripped 6 bases from V and 2 bases from J, with 14 bases between. The CDR3 has 15 residues. The CDR3 DNA follows: TGTGCCAGCTCGCCATCCGGGGACCCCTACAATGAGCAGTTCTTC. Protein sequence: CASSPSGDPYNEQFF.

The V call is TRBV28, the J call TRBJ1-2; D may be TRBD1 (5 bases). Germline V gene lookup returns CDR1 MDHEN and CDR2 SYDVKM. The CDR3 has 15 residues. Trimming removed 3 bases at V and 1 base at J, with 12 bases between. The CDR3 region has the DNA TGTGCCAGCAGTTTGGGGCAGGGCAATAACTATGGCTACACCTTC. The encoded protein is CASSLGQGNNYGYTF.

This clone was observed a few times. The sample holds other DNA sequences that translate to the same CDR3. The J gene is TRBJ1-1, the V gene TRBV7-9; a possible D gene is TRBD1 (6 bases). The germline V gene encodes CDR1 SEHNR and CDR2 FQNEAQ (reference sequence). The CDR3 has 13 amino acids. V lost 1 base to trimming and J lost 4 bases, with 7 bases between them. DNA of the CDR3: TGTGCCAGCAGCTTAGGGGGGGCCACTGAAGCTTTCTTT. This encodes CASSLGGATEAFF.

The chain joins TRBV4-3 to TRBJ2-1; 10 nucleotides agree with TRBD2. The CDR3 has 17 residues. Germline lookup yields CDR1 LGHNA and CDR2 YSLEER. The V and J ends lost 0 bases and 14 bases, in that order; junction bases with no gene match: 16. CDR3 in amino acids: CASSQDFRSGRAVLEFF. The CDR3 nucleotides are TGCGCCAGCAGCCAAGATTTTAGAAGCGGGAGGGCCGTTTTGGAGTTCTTC.

In nucleotides, the CDR3 is TGTGCCAGCGGCACGGACAGGATCACTGGAAACACCATATATTTT. Its translation: CASGTDRITGNTIYF. The V call is TRBV7-9, the J call TRBJ1-3; 7 nucleotides match TRBD1. The V and J ends lost 8 bases and 2 bases, in that order; junction bases with no gene match: 9. This CDR3 spans 15 amino acids. Germline V gene lookup returns CDR1 SEHNR and CDR2 FQNEAQ (reference sequence).

This chain links TRBV27 with TRBJ2-1; D tentatively fits TRBD1 or TRBD2 (5 bases each). This CDR3 is 16 amino acids long. CDR1 and CDR2 from the germline V gene are MNHEY and SMNVEV (reference sequence). Trimming stripped 2 bases from V and 0 bases from J, with 11 bases between. This CDR3 is CASSLLGANSYNEQFF. The DNA for the CDR3 is TGTGCCAGCAGTTTACTCGGGGCTAACTCCTACAATGAGCAGTTCTTC.

A word on this clone: The same CDR3 can be traced to other DNA sequences in this sample. This sequence joins TRBV2 and TRBJ2-1; D is ambiguous. CDR3 length equals 13 residues. CDR1 and CDR2 from the germline V gene are SNHLY and FYNNEI. The CDR3 sequence: CALLGNYNNEQFF. In DNA, the CDR3 is TGTGCTCTCCTTGGGAATTATAACAATGAGCAGTTCTTC.

The chain uses TRBV18 and TRBJ1-1; a possible D gene is TRBD1 (5 bases). The germline V and J ends were trimmed by 3 bases and 1 base, with 9 bases remaining between them. Per germline, CDR1 KGHSH and CDR2 LQKENI. The CDR3 loop spans 14 amino acids. The CDR3, as DNA: TGTGCCAGCTCACCGCGACAGACGAACACTGAAGCTTTCTTT. This sequence encodes CASSPRQTNTEAFF.

This chain connects TRBV2 to TRBJ1-2; 7 bases are a match to TRBD1. The CDR3 loop spans 14 amino acids. With V trimmed by 10 bases and J by 1 base, 9 bases remained unmatched. Germline lookup yields CDR1 SNHLY and CDR2 FYNNEI. CDR3 residues: CATNLDRDNYGYTF. DNA for the CDR3: TGTGCCACCAATTTAGACAGGGATAACTATGGCTACACCTTC. Using reference TRBV2 and TRBJ1-2 for the parts outside the CDR3, the full variable domain is EPEVTQTPSHQVTQMGQEVILRCVPISNHLYFYWYRQILGQKVEFLVSFYNNEISEKSEIFDDQFSVERPDGSNFTLKIRSTKLEDSAMYFCATNLDRDNYGYTFGSGTRLTVV.

This clone was seen once. V gene TRBV7-9 combines with J gene TRBJ2-1; D not certain. This CDR3 contains 12 residues. V shed 5 bases and J shed 10 bases, with 12 bases lying between them. The V gene's germline CDR1 is SEHNR and CDR2 FQNEAQ (reference sequence). The CDR3 bases are TGTGCCAGCAGCCTCCGGGTCGGGGAGCAGTTCTTC. It encodes CASSLRVGEQFF.

The chain carries TRBV5-1 and TRBJ2-7, with 10 positions matching TRBD1. V dropped 4 bases and J dropped 6; count of bases not matched to a gene: 7. From germline, CDR1 is SGHRS and CDR2 YFSETQ. The length of the CDR3 is 14 residues. CDR3 loop: CASSRRQGASEQYF. The CDR3 DNA reads as TGCGCCAGCAGCAGACGACAGGGGGCCAGCGAGCAGTACTTC.

The chain is built from TRBV10-3 and TRBJ2-5; D gene ambiguous. V dropped 4 bases and J dropped 2 bases, with 14 bases sitting between them. The CDR3 runs to 15 residues. Germline CDR1 ENHRY, CDR2 SYGVKD. CDR3 nucleotide sequence: TGTGCCATCAGTGTGACTGGGAATGAACAAGAGACCCAGTACTTC. Its translation: CAISVTGNEQETQYF.

CDR3 nucleotides: TGCAGCGTCGGAGGACTAGCGGGAGAGTCTGGGGATGGGCAGTACTTC. Protein: CSVGGLAGESGDGQYF. V usage is TRBV29-1 and J usage is TRBJ2-7, with 13 bases aligning to TRBD2. Germline lookup yields CDR1 SQVTM and CDR2 ANQGSEA. V dropped 6 bases and J dropped 9; count of bases not matched to a gene: 17. The CDR3 spans 16 residues.

About this clone itself: The CDR3 ends on some other residue instead of the conserved phenylalanine or tryptophan, so this is likely a read error. The chain combines TRBV28 with TRBJ1-2, with D perhaps matching TRBD1 (5 bases). The CDR3 covers 14 residues. The V end was cut by 2 bases, the J end by 4 bases, with 11 bases between. The V gene's germline CDR1 is MDHEN and CDR2 SYDVKM. The chain's CDR3 is CASSLTPGLYGYTL. CDR3 DNA sequence: TGTGCCAGCAGTTTAACACCAGGGCTCTATGGCTACACCCTC.

This rearrangement joins TRBV7-9 to TRBJ1-1; a possible D gene is TRBD1 (6 bases). There are 13 residues in the CDR3. Trimming removed 4 bases from V and 7 bases from J, with 13 bases in between. Germline V CDR1 and CDR2: SEHNR, FQNEAQ (reference sequence). The CDR3 DNA is TGTGCCAGCAGCTCCCGGACAGCTAGTGAAGCTTTCTTT. Translated: CASSSRTASEAFF.

V is TRBV4-2 and J is TRBJ2-1; TRBD2 agrees at 9 bases. The CDR3 loop spans 18 amino acids. Germline V gives CDR1 LGHNA, CDR2 YNFKEQ. V shed 3 bases and J 0 bases; nucleotides not matched to a gene: 9. This chain's CDR3 is CASSQEGGSGSSYNEQFF. CDR3 DNA: TGTGCCAGCAGCCAGGAGGGGGGTAGCGGGAGCTCCTACAATGAGCAGTTCTTC.

The chain is built from TRBV28 and TRBJ2-7; the D gene is possibly TRBD1 (5 bases). This CDR3 spans 11 amino acids. Germline V gene lookup returns CDR1 MDHEN and CDR2 SYDVKM. V lost 5 bases, J lost 12 bases, and 14 bases lay in between. The CDR3 nucleotides are TGTGCCAGCAGTGCCCACAGGATTGCGTACTTC. Its protein is CASSAHRIAYF. Using reference TRBV28 and TRBJ2-7 for the parts outside the CDR3, the full variable domain is DVKVTQSSRYLVKRTGEKVFLECVQDMDHENMFWYRQDPGLGLRLIYFSYDVKMKEKGDIPEGYSVSREKKERFSLILESASTNQTSMYLCASSAHRIAYFGPGTRLTVT.

V is TRBV6-6 and J is TRBJ1-4, with D perhaps TRBD1 (6 bases). In germline, CDR1 is MNHNY, CDR2 SVGAGI (reference sequence). Trimming removed 2 bases from V and 5 bases from J, with 15 bases in between. This CDR3 has 16 amino acids. The CDR3 spells CASSYQGTTLNEKLFF. CDR3 bases: TGTGCCAGCAGTTACCAGGGGACAACCTTAAATGAAAAACTGTTTTTT.

This rearrangement joins TRBV28 to TRBJ2-4; 8 bases fit TRBD2. This CDR3 is 15 amino acids long. CDR1 is MDHEN, CDR2 SYDVKM, per germline. The trim removed 8 bases at V and 5 bases at J, leaving 11 bases unmatched. Here the CDR3 reads CASVSSGGPQNIQYF. The DNA of the CDR3 is TGTGCCAGCGTGTCATCGGGAGGGCCCCAAAACATTCAGTACTTC.

This chain connects TRBV13 to TRBJ2-1; no definite D call. Germline loops: CDR1 PRHDT, CDR2 FYEKMQ (reference sequence). The ends were cut back, 2 bases at V and 0 bases at J, with 8 bases in the middle. CDR3 length: 15 amino acids. The CDR3 DNA is TGTGCCAGCAGCTTATTCCGTGGCTCCTACAATGAGCAGTTCTTC. It codes for CASSLFRGSYNEQFF.

The genes are TRBV7-3 and TRBJ2-3; TRBD1 matches at 9 bases. The germline CDR1 and CDR2 sequences are SGHTA and FQGTGA. This CDR3 has 15 amino acids. V shed 5 bases, J shed 6 bases, and the junction held 9 bases outside the gene matches. The CDR3 here is CASSPGTGWVDTQYF. CDR3 in DNA: TGTGCCAGCAGCCCTGGGACAGGGTGGGTGGATACGCAGTATTTT.

This clone was counted at least ten times. The same CDR3 is also encoded by other DNA sequences in this sample. The chain is built from TRBV14 and TRBJ2-7, with D perhaps matching TRBD2 (6 bases). Trimming stripped 4 bases from V and 5 bases from J, with 21 bases between. Germline V lookup: CDR1 SGHDN, CDR2 FVKESK. The CDR3 is 16 residues long. CDR3 nucleotide sequence: TGTGCCAGCAGCCCCAAGGGAGGAGGGAGAACCCACGAGCAGTACTTC. It codes for CASSPKGGGRTHEQYF.

This chain joins TRBV10-3 and TRBJ1-3; D unresolved. The germline V gene has CDR1 ENHRY and CDR2 SYGVKD. The CDR3 runs 14 residues. V was cut by 6 bases and J by 0 bases, with 9 bases left in between. The CDR3 sequence: CAISGRTSGNTIYF. The CDR3, as DNA: TGTGCCATCAGCGGACGGACCTCTGGAAACACCATATATTTT.

This clone was detected ten times or more. V usage is TRBV7-3 and J usage is TRBJ2-2; 7 bases map to TRBD2. The V gene end was trimmed by 6 bases and the J gene end by 3 bases; junction bases not matched to a gene: 4. The germline V gene has CDR1 SGHTA and CDR2 FQGTGA. This CDR3 contains 14 residues. The CDR3 protein is CASRTSWDTGELFF. The CDR3 DNA reads as TGTGCCAGCAGGACTAGCTGGGACACCGGGGAGCTGTTTTTT.